These T cell receptor beta chains were read from a single sample in a study of T cell repertoires in cytomegalovirus infection. TCRdb called the reads again in MiXCR, with one record for every CDR3 protein. Seen here are roughly 250,000 distinct CDR3 sequences, over 9% observed once, and the top ten hold under 2%. Sample: PBMCs. The receptors were gathered from a human donor in good health (CMV status not recorded). Some clones in this sample may be carry-over from other donors' samples. Each CDR3 is given with its conserved first and last residue. The D gene is left open where the match is weak. Size tells how often a clone was seen (once, few, many) or the class of an expanded clone, and some rows leave it out.

TRBJ2-1,TRBD2,17,TRBV7-6,many,TGTGCCAGCAGCTTATCCATAGCGGGAAGCTCCTACAATGAGCAGTTCTTC,CASSLSIAGSSYNEQFF
TRBJ2-1,TRBD1,15,TRBV12-3/TRBV12-4,-,TGTGCCAGCAGCAATACAGGGGGCCTCTACAATGAGCAGTTCTTC,CASSNTGGLYNEQFF
TRBJ2-7,TRBD2,12,TRBV5-6,few,TGTGCCAGCAGCTTGGAGACTAGCGGGCAGTACTTC,CASSLETSGQYF
TRBJ2-5,-,13,TRBV5-5,few,TGTGCCAGCAGCTTGAGGTTGTTGGAGACCCAGTACTTC,CASSLRLLETQYF
TRBJ1-6,-,14,TRBV20-1,-,TGCAGTGCGGAACCGGGGGAGATGGATTCACCCCTCCACTTT,CSAEPGEMDSPLHF
TRBJ2-5,TRBD2,15,TRBV6-1,once,TGTGCCAGCAGTGAAGCGGGCGGGAGAAGAGAGGCCCAGTACTTC,CASSEAGGRREAQYF
TRBJ1-3,-,15,TRBV7-8,-,TGTGCCAGCAGCTTAGTGGCAAGGGGCGAAAACACCATATATTTT,CASSLVARGENTIYF
TRBJ2-5,-,14,TRBV7-2,many,TGTGCCAGCAGCAACAGGGTTAACCAAGAGACCCAGTACTTC,CASSNRVNQETQYF
TRBJ2-2,-,14,TRBV28,many,TGTGCCAGCAGATCTACAGAGAACACCGGGGAGCTGTTTTTT,CASRSTENTGELFF
TRBJ1-2,TRBD1,16,TRBV7-2,many,TGTGCCAGCAGCATAAACTCGGACAGGGTACTCTATGGCTACACCTTC,CASSINSDRVLYGYTF
TRBJ1-2,TRBD1,16,TRBV10-2,-,TGCGCCAGCAGTGAGCGGGGACAGGGGGCGTCCGTTGGCTACACCTTC,CASSERGQGASVGYTF
TRBJ2-1,TRBD1,14,TRBV24-1,many,TGTGCCACCAGTGATTACCCCGGGACAGGTGAACAGTTCTTC,CATSDYPGTGEQFF
TRBJ2-6,-,15,TRBV28,many,TGTGCCAGCAGCCGACAGATCTCTGGGGCCAACGTCCTGACTTTC,CASSRQISGANVLTF
TRBJ2-7,-,13,TRBV20-1,few,TGCAGTGCTAGTGGGGCTAAGGGGATCGAGCAGTACTTC,CSASGAKGIEQYF
TRBJ2-7,TRBD2,14,TRBV6-1,few,TGTGCCAGCAGTGCAAGAGGGACTAGCGACGAGCAGTACTTC,CASSARGTSDEQYF
TRBJ2-5,-,10,TRBV6-2/TRBV6-3,few,TGTGCCAGCATGCGAGAGACCCAGTACTTC,CASMRETQYF